A single sample is the source of the 23 T cell receptor beta chains below, sequenced in a study of blood T cells in healthy people across ages. A second PCR, run for about 7 to 11 cycles, used a sample-barcoded 5' primer plus a J-beta primer mix. TCRdb redid the calling of the 5' RACE reads with MiXCR, one entry per CDR3 protein. Of 550,000 to 750,000 distinct CDR3 sequences in the sample, more than 20% were seen once. The sequenced material came from blood. The receptors originated from an older man in good health.

The gene calls are TRBV10-3 and TRBJ2-7; 9 nucleotides line up with TRBD1. CDR1 and CDR2 (germline): ENHRY, SYGVKD. The ends lost 8 bases at V and 5 bases at J; junction bases unmatched: 13. CDR3 size: 15 residues. The CDR3: CAIGGADRGFDEQYF. In nucleotides, the CDR3 is TGTGCCATCGGCGGGGCCGACAGGGGGTTCGACGAGCAGTACTTC.

CDR3 residues: CASSYLRTGNNEQFF. The DNA for the CDR3 is TGTGCCAGCAGTTACCTAAGGACAGGTAATAATGAGCAGTTCTTC. The chain recombines TRBV6-2 or TRBV6-3 with TRBJ2-5, with 7 bases lining up with TRBD1. The end of the DNA fits TRBJ2-1 better, so the J call may be wrong. Germline V gives CDR1 MNHEY, CDR2 SVGEGT. The CDR3 is 15 amino acids.

This clonotype turned up a few times. The V gene is TRBV27, the J gene TRBJ2-7; 9 bases fit TRBD1. CDR3 length: 16 residues. J was trimmed by 2 bases and V by 7 bases; bases with no gene match: 12. CDR1 is MNHEY and CDR2 is SMNVEV in the germline V gene (reference sequence). CDR3 in DNA: TGTGCCAGCACCTCAAGTGGGGGACAGGGTCCCTACGAGCAGTACTTC. Translated, it gives CASTSSGGQGPYEQYF.

This clonotype was seen a few times. A junction end diverges from the germline sequence, so it may reflect a read error. The chain recombines TRBV2 with TRBJ2-1; unclear D gene. The V gene's germline CDR1 is SNHLY and CDR2 FYNNEI. CDR3 length: 15 amino acids. In DNA, the CDR3 is TGTGCCAGCAGGAGGCAGTTTGGGCCCTACAATGAGCAGCTCTTC. Protein product: CASRRQFGPYNEQLF. Complete variable domain (other parts from reference TRBV2 and TRBJ2-1): EPEVTQTPSHQVTQMGQEVILRCVPISNHLYFYWYRQILGQKVEFLVSFYNNEISEKSEIFDDQFSVERPDGSNFTLKIRSTKLEDSAMYFCASRRQFGPYNEQLFGPGTRLTVL.

The chain has TRBV28 and TRBJ1-5, with a weak D call TRBD1 (6 bases). V was cut by 5 bases and J by 3 bases, with 14 bases left in between. CDR3 size: 15 residues. Germline assignment: CDR1 MDHEN and CDR2 SYDVKM. The CDR3 region has the DNA TGTGCCAGCAGTCCCGGGACAACCTACAATCAGCCCCAGCATTTT. It is translated as CASSPGTTYNQPQHF.

This chain uses TRBV20-1 with TRBJ2-5, with 9 bases aligning to TRBD2. The better agreement between TRBJ2-1 and the DNA end casts doubt on the J call. Germline V CDR1 and CDR2: DFQATT, SNEGSKA (reference sequence). The CDR3 extends over 14 amino acids. The DNA of the CDR3 is TGCAGTGCTAGTTTTGCGGGAGGGTCGGATGAGCAGTTCTTC. This translates into CSASFAGGSDEQFF.

This clonotype was counted between two and nine times. The chain links TRBV11-2 to TRBJ2-1, with D uncertain. CDR3 length: 15 amino acids. CDR1 and CDR2 (germline): SGHAT, FQNNGV. Trimming left V 6 bases short and J 0 bases short, with 12 bases between. The CDR3, as DNA: TGTGCCAGCAGTGAACTTCGTCTCTCCTACAATGAGCAGTTCTTC. It is translated as CASSELRLSYNEQFF.

CDR3 in amino acids: CASSLEQDTEAFF. CDR3 in DNA: TGTGCCAGCAGCTTAGAACAGGACACTGAAGCTTTCTTT. V gene TRBV7-2 combines with J gene TRBJ1-1; possible D gene TRBD1, 5 bases. Per germline, CDR1 SGHTA and CDR2 FQGNSA. This CDR3 has 13 residues. Trimming left V 1 base short and J 3 bases short, with 6 bases between.

The gene calls are TRBV5-1 and TRBJ2-7, with D perhaps given as TRBD1 or TRBD2 (5 bases each). CDR3 length: 15 amino acids. Germline V gives CDR1 SGHRS, CDR2 YFSETQ. V gave up 5 bases and J gave up 2 bases, with 17 bases separating them. The CDR3: CASSDRDGPTYEQYF. DNA of the CDR3: TGCGCCAGCAGTGACCGGGACGGCCCCACCTACGAGCAGTACTTC.

The rearrangement joins TRBV7-9 to TRBJ1-1; a possible D gene is TRBD1 (6 bases). V was pared by 5 bases and J by 5 bases, with 21 bases between. The V gene's germline CDR1 is SEHNR and CDR2 FQNEAQ (reference sequence). The CDR3 sequence is 16 residues long. CDR3 sequence (DNA): TGTGCCAGCAGCCCGGGGTTCGACAGGTGGGGGACTGAAGCTTTCTTT. Translated: CASSPGFDRWGTEAFF.

This clonotype turned up a few times. The J gene is TRBJ2-5, the V gene TRBV7-9; TRBD2 matches at 7 bases. CDR1 is SEHNR, CDR2 FQNEAQ, per germline (reference sequence). V was clipped by 3 bases and J by 5 bases; unmatched bases: 9. The CDR3 has 15 amino acids. This CDR3 reads CASSFPGGITETQYF. The CDR3 DNA follows: TGTGCCAGCAGCTTTCCCGGGGGGATAACGGAGACCCAGTACTTC.

The V call is TRBV7-2, the J call TRBJ1-2; no definite D call. Looked up from germline, CDR1 is SGHTA and CDR2 is FQGNSA. This CDR3 has 17 residues. Trimming stripped 5 bases from V and 6 bases from J, with 25 bases between. CDR3 coding DNA: TGTGCCAGCAGCCTGGCGCCCCAGGCCTTGGATAGGAATGGCTACACCTTC. Protein product: CASSLAPQALDRNGYTF.

This chain uses TRBV5-1 with TRBJ2-7; D tentatively fits TRBD1 or TRBD2 (5 bases each). The CDR3 spans 14 residues. V was cut by 5 bases and J by 2 bases, with 14 bases left in between. CDR1 and CDR2 (germline): SGHRS, YFSETQ. The CDR3 is CASRSAGTAYEQYF. CDR3 coding DNA: TGCGCCAGCAGGTCTGCCGGGACGGCCTACGAGCAGTACTTC.

This clonotype was counted only a few times. This chain joins TRBV3-1 and TRBJ2-5; weak D call: TRBD1 (5 bases). The assigned J gene may be wrong: the sequence end matches TRBJ2-7 better. The germline gives CDR1 LGHDT, CDR2 YNNKEL (reference sequence). The CDR3 is made up of 14 amino acids. CDR3 sequence reads: CASSQEGRAYEQYF. The CDR3 nucleotides read TGTGCCAGCAGCCAAGAGGGCAGGGCCTACGAGCAGTACTTC.

The V call is TRBV29-1, the J call TRBJ1-1; D possibly corresponds to TRBD1 (6 bases). Germline loops: CDR1 SQVTM, CDR2 ANQGSEA. Trimming shortened V by 6 bases and J by 4 bases, and 15 bases separated the two germline ends. The CDR3 is made up of 13 amino acids. The CDR3 loop is CSVEQGVGTEAFF. The CDR3 DNA follows: TGCAGCGTGGAACAGGGTGTGGGCACTGAAGCTTTCTTT.

The sample holds a few counts of this clonotype. The rearrangement joins TRBV3-1 to TRBJ2-1; D assignment may be TRBD1 or TRBD2 (5 bases each). This CDR3 region has 14 residues. Trimming removed 1 base at V and 4 bases at J, with 8 bases between. Germline CDR1 and CDR2: LGHDT and YNNKEL (reference sequence). As DNA, the CDR3 is TGTGCCAGCAGCCAAGGGTGGGGGTACAATGAGCAGTTCTTC. Residues: CASSQGWGYNEQFF.

This clonotype was recorded many times. This chain connects TRBV6-6 to TRBJ2-5; the D is unclear. Trimming removed 2 bases from V and 5 bases from J, with 9 bases in between. The germline V gene has CDR1 MNHNY and CDR2 SVGAGI (reference sequence). CDR3 length equals 13 residues. The CDR3 nucleotides are TGTGCCAGCAGTTACGGTGGTATTGAGACCCAGTACTTC. Translated, it gives CASSYGGIETQYF.

This clonotype was observed a few times. Germline and junction disagree at one end, which may indicate a read error. The chain carries TRBV29-1 and TRBJ2-2, with D possibly being TRBD1 or TRBD2 (5 bases each). The length of the CDR3 is 12 residues. Germline assignment: CDR1 SQVTM and CDR2 ANQGSEA. The CDR3 bases are TGCAGCGGGTCAGGGAACGCCGGGGAGCTGCTTTTT. It yields the protein CSGSGNAGELLF.

The chain couples TRBV28 to TRBJ2-4, with D possibly TRBD1 on 6 matching bases. Germline V CDR1 and CDR2: MDHEN, SYDVKM. CDR3 size: 15 residues. The V and J ends lost 6 bases and 2 bases respectively, with 14 bases between them. This chain's CDR3 is CASRSGGWTKNIQYF. CDR3 in DNA: TGTGCCAGCAGGAGTGGGGGCTGGACCAAAAACATTCAGTACTTC.

The genes are TRBV7-2 and TRBJ2-7; D is unresolved. Germline V gene data show CDR1 as SGHTA and CDR2 as FQGNSA. Trimming left V 5 bases short and J 4 bases short, with 9 bases between. The CDR3 totals 12 residues. The CDR3 loop reads CASSRYKYEQYF. In DNA, the CDR3 is TGTGCCAGCAGCCGATACAAGTACGAGCAGTACTTC.

Note on this clonotype: One end of the junction does not line up with germline, which may come from a read error. The rearrangement joins TRBV4-1 to TRBJ1-2, with D tentatively TRBD1 (6 bases). CDR1 and CDR2 (germline): MGHRA, YSYEKL. The CDR3 length is 15 residues. In DNA, the CDR3 is TGCGCCAGCAGCCAACCAGGGGTTCTTTCGGGGGGCTGCACCTTC. Protein sequence: CASSQPGVLSGGCTF.

This clonotype has a count of ten or more. The chain joins TRBV7-8 to TRBJ1-4, with D tentatively TRBD1 (6 bases). Trimming shortened V by 4 bases and J by 8 bases, and 17 bases separated the two germline ends. The length of the CDR3 is 15 residues. Germline V lookup: CDR1 SGHVS, CDR2 FQNEAQ. DNA of the CDR3: TGTGCCAGCAGCTCCGAAGGGGGGGCTAGGGAAAAACTGTTTTTT. It translates to CASSSEGGAREKLFF.

This clonotype has only a few counts. This chain uses TRBV28 with TRBJ2-5; 7 bases line up with TRBD1. The junction had 6 bases not matched to a gene; V was cut back by 4 bases and J by 1 base. Germline V gene lookup returns CDR1 MDHEN and CDR2 SYDVKM. There are 15 residues in the CDR3. The CDR3 is CASSSPDRVQETQYF. DNA for the CDR3: TGTGCCAGCAGTTCCCCCGACAGGGTCCAAGAGACCCAGTACTTC.